This T cell receptor beta chain came from a study of brain T cells in children with intractable seizures. Germline V CDR1 and CDR2: SNHLY, FYNNEI. J lost 3 bases, V lost 6 bases, and 0 bases had no gene match. The CDR3 consists of 13 residues. As concerns this clone: Its matching antigen is unknown.

The repertoire was sequenced with immunoSEQ multiplex PCR; TCRdb's copy has only in-frame clones and lacks some. The data contain roughly 23,000 clones, roughly 94% of them singletons. Broader study findings: Clones missing pre-surgery may reflect undersampling of that blood sample.

The TCR originated in a boy aged 5-17 years with focal cortical dysplasia and intractable seizures. Source: peripheral blood, taken at surgery. This chain links TRBV2 with TRBJ2-1; TRBD1 matches at 9 bases. CDR3 region: CASRTGGYNEQFF. In nucleotides, the CDR3 is TGTGCCAGCAGGACAGGGGGCTACAATGAGCAGTTCTTC.